A single sample is the source of the 17 T cell receptor beta chains below, sequenced in a study of T cells in Graves' hyperthyroidism and ophthalmopathy. RNA transcripts served as the template for amplifying TCR beta CDR3 regions. The primer set for the first-round RT-PCR of the TCR CDR3 was HTBI. TCRdb reprocessed the multiplex PCR reads with MiXCR, giving one entry per CDR3 protein. Of approximately 600,000 distinct CDR3 sequences listed, around 16% are singletons. Sample: blood. All receptors derive from a woman aged 25 to 39 with Graves' hyperthyroidism.

The table lists this clonotype with many counts. The genes are TRBV20-1 and TRBJ2-7, with TRBD2 matching over 10 bases. The CDR3 length is 15 residues. V lost 6 bases and J lost 2; bases outside the gene matches: 10. The germline gives CDR1 DFQATT, CDR2 SNEGSKA (reference sequence). This CDR3 reads CSALSSGRSPYEQYF. The CDR3 nucleotides read TGCAGTGCCCTGAGTAGCGGGAGGTCACCCTACGAGCAGTACTTC.

A few counts support this clonotype. The CDR3 here is CASSGLGWSEQYF. DNA of the CDR3: TGTGCCAGCAGCGGCTTAGGCTGGAGCGAGCAGTACTTC. The chain is built from TRBV25-1 and TRBJ2-7; D is unclear. Germline loops: CDR1 MGHDK, CDR2 SYGVNS. The CDR3 sequence is 13 residues long. V was shortened by 6 bases and J by 6 bases, with 15 bases between the two germline ends.

This clonotype was detected many times. V gene TRBV7-2 combines with J gene TRBJ2-3; TRBD2 matches at 8 bases. V lost 5 bases to trimming and J lost 4 bases; unmatched junction nucleotides: 11. Per the germline V gene, CDR1 is SGHTA and CDR2 is FQGNSA. The CDR3 loop spans 16 amino acids. CDR3 region: CASSLTAGVRADTQYF. CDR3 in DNA: TGTGCCAGCAGCCTTACAGCGGGAGTCAGGGCAGATACGCAGTATTTT.

This clonotype was detected a few times. The genes are TRBV7-2 and TRBJ2-7, with 8 bases identical to TRBD2. The V gene's germline CDR1 is SGHTA and CDR2 FQGNSA. The CDR3 runs 14 residues. J lost 4 bases, V lost 3 bases, and 5 bases had no gene match. Written as DNA, the CDR3 is TGTGCCAGCAGCTTTAGGCGGGAGGCTTACGAGCAGTACTTC. As protein: CASSFRREAYEQYF.

In this sample, this clonotype turned up a few times. This chain joins TRBV20-1 and TRBJ1-1, with D possibly TRBD1 on 5 matching bases. The germline CDR1 and CDR2 sequences are DFQATT and SNEGSKA (reference sequence). CDR3 size: 11 residues. The ends were cut back, 4 bases at V and 9 bases at J, with 12 bases in the middle. The CDR3 DNA reads as TGCAGTGCTACAACCGACAGAAAAGCTTTCTTT. It specifies CSATTDRKAFF.

The table lists this clonotype with a few counts. CDR3 nucleotide sequence: TGTGCCAGCAGCTACCGGGACAGGGGCCACACCATATATTTT. Amino acid sequence: CASSYRDRGHTIYF. The chain combines TRBV7-9 with TRBJ1-3; 10 bases match TRBD1. The CDR3 consists of 14 residues. V gave up 4 bases and J gave up 8 bases; unmatched junction bases: 5. The germline CDR1 and CDR2 sequences are SEHNR and FQNEAQ (reference sequence).

This clonotype was counted a few times. The chain joins TRBV15 to TRBJ2-2; TRBD2 agrees at 10 bases. Trimming took 8 bases from V and 5 from J; bases not matched to a gene: 8. The germline V gene encodes CDR1 LNHNV and CDR2 YYDKDF (reference sequence). The CDR3 has 15 amino acids. The CDR3 DNA is TGTGCCACCGGGTTTACGACTAGCGGGACCGGGGAGCTGTTTTTT. It codes for CATGFTTSGTGELFF.

In DNA form, the CDR3 reads TGTGCCAGCAGCTGGGGACTAGCGCCATGGAATGAGCAGTTCTTC. Its translation is CASSWGLAPWNEQFF. V gene TRBV7-6 combines with J gene TRBJ2-1, with TRBD2 matching 10 bases. The V and J ends lost 4 bases and 7 bases, in that order; junction bases with no gene match: 7. There are 15 residues in the CDR3. Germline values: CDR1 SGHVS, CDR2 FNYEAQ.

This clonotype came up many times. The chain is built from TRBV9 and TRBJ2-7; possibly TRBD1 or TRBD2 for D (5 bases each). The ends were cut back, 0 bases at V and 0 bases at J, with 10 bases in the middle. Germline V CDR1 and CDR2: SGDLS, YYNGEE. The CDR3 contains 15 residues. The CDR3 region is CASSVGGDSSYEQYF. The CDR3 DNA reads as TGTGCCAGCAGCGTAGGAGGGGATAGCTCCTACGAGCAGTACTTC.

This clonotype showed up many times. V is TRBV4-1 and J is TRBJ1-1; no clear D gene. The V gene lost 0 bases and the J gene lost 0 bases, with 8 bases spanning the gap. CDR1 is MGHRA, CDR2 YSYEKL, per germline. This CDR3 comprises 15 residues. CDR3 loop: CASSQDTNLNTEAFF. In DNA form, the CDR3 reads TGCGCCAGCAGCCAAGATACCAATCTGAACACTGAAGCTTTCTTT.

V gene TRBV27 combines with J gene TRBJ2-5; D gene ambiguous. Per the germline V gene, CDR1 is MNHEY and CDR2 is SMNVEV (reference sequence). CDR3 length equals 14 residues. The V gene lost 1 base and the J gene lost 0 bases, with 6 bases spanning the gap. The CDR3 sequence: CASSLYDNQETQYF. The CDR3 region has the DNA TGTGCCAGCAGTTTATACGACAACCAAGAGACCCAGTACTTC.

This clonotype was seen a few times. The genes are TRBV5-1 and TRBJ1-6; D may be TRBD1 (5 bases). The CDR3 contains 15 residues. With 4 bases removed from V and 8 bases from J, the gap between germline ends came to 16 bases. CDR1 is SGHRS, CDR2 YFSETQ, per germline. The DNA for the CDR3 is TGCGCCAGCAGCCTGATGACAGTTTTAGATTCACCCCTCCACTTT. Translated, it gives CASSLMTVLDSPLHF.

This clonotype was picked up many times. The gene calls are TRBV6-2 or TRBV6-3 and TRBJ2-1, with 13 bases that match TRBD2. This CDR3 is 15 amino acids long. CDR1 and CDR2 from the germline V gene are MNHEY and SVGEGT. Trimming at V came to 8 bases and at J to 10 bases, leaving 11 bases not matched to a gene. The CDR3 DNA sequence: TGTGCCAGCGACACCGGGACTAGCGGGGTAAGGGAGCAGTTCTTC. The encoded protein is CASDTGTSGVREQFF.

This clonotype was detected only a few times. The J gene is TRBJ2-1, the V gene TRBV19; 7 positions agree with TRBD2. CDR3 size: 15 residues. J was trimmed by 4 bases and V by 4 bases; bases with no gene match: 7. Per germline, CDR1 LNHDA and CDR2 SQIVND (reference sequence). CDR3 nucleotide sequence: TGTGCCAGTAGTAGTTCCGAGCGGGATTACAATGAGCAGTTCTTC. Translation: CASSSSERDYNEQFF.

Notes on this clonotype: At one of its ends the junction is not consistent with the germline gene, which may arise from a read error. J is TRBJ1-6 and V is TRBV28, with D possibly TRBD1 on 6 matching bases. CDR1 is MDHEN and CDR2 is SYDVKM in the germline V gene. The CDR3 length is 14 residues. Written as DNA, the CDR3 is TGTGTCAGCATCCGGGACAACTATAATTCACCCCTCCACTTT. Its protein product is CVSIRDNYNSPLHF.

This clonotype was found a few times. The chain has TRBV7-2 and TRBJ2-5, with 8 bases aligning to TRBD2. Trimming removed 5 bases from V and 13 bases from J; junction bases left unmatched: 6. CDR1 SGHTA and CDR2 FQGNSA come from the germline V gene. The CDR3 consists of 11 residues. CDR3 loop: CASSRGGHRYF. Written as DNA, the CDR3 is TGTGCCAGCAGCCGGGGGGGCCACAGGTACTTC.

The chain couples TRBV20-1 to TRBJ1-5; D possibly corresponds to TRBD1 (6 bases). In germline, CDR1 is DFQATT, CDR2 SNEGSKA (reference sequence). The V and J ends lost 1 base and 3 bases respectively, with 7 bases between them. CDR3 length: 13 residues. The CDR3, as DNA: TGCAGTGCTAGAGGGGACAACAATCAGCCCCAGCATTTT. It specifies CSARGDNNQPQHF.